Presented here are 7 T cell receptor beta chains from one specimen sequenced in a study of blood T cell repertoires in COVID-19. Generated by immunoSEQ multiplex PCR, the TCRdb table keeps only in-frame clones and is missing some. The sample has roughly 150,000 clones, 83% seen once. Sequencing used peripheral blood. The source of these receptors is a woman of 80 years or more with acute or convalescent COVID-19.

The chain couples TRBV7-2 to TRBJ2-7; no reliable D call. V was clipped by 1 base and J by 2 bases, with 9 bases between them. The CDR3 has 14 amino acids. CDR1 is SGHTA and CDR2 is FQGNSA in the germline V gene. The CDR3 DNA is TGTGCCAGCAGCTTAGGTCCGGAGACCTACGAGCAGTACTTC. Protein: CASSLGPETYEQYF.

This clone has only a few counts. The rearrangement uses TRBV3-1 (or the pseudogene TRBV3-2) and TRBJ2-3; D not certain. The CDR3 extends over 15 amino acids. Germline V gene sequence: CDR1 LGHDT, CDR2 YNNKEL (reference sequence). Trimming left V 4 bases short and J 6 bases short, with 17 bases between. CDR3 coding DNA: TGTGCCAGCAGCCCCGACTTACAATCGTGCGATACGCAGTATTTT. This sequence encodes CASSPDLQSCDTQYF.

The chain has TRBV19 and TRBJ2-1, with 7 bases lining up with TRBD2. CDR1 is LNHDA and CDR2 is SQIVND in the germline V gene (reference sequence). The V segment lost 4 bases and the J segment 2 bases; nucleotides outside the gene matches: 2. This CDR3 is 14 amino acids long. The CDR3 spells CASSSGLAYNEQFF. The CDR3 DNA reads as TGTGCCAGTAGTAGCGGACTAGCCTACAATGAGCAGTTCTTC.

The chain's CDR3 is CASSQNPQVPNQPQHF. DNA for the CDR3: TGTGCCAGCAGCCAAAACCCCCAGGTCCCTAATCAGCCCCAGCATTTT. The chain recombines TRBV3-1 (or the pseudogene TRBV3-2) with TRBJ1-5; no clear D gene. CDR1 and CDR2 from the germline V gene are LGHDT and YNNKEL (reference sequence). With 2 bases removed from V and 4 bases from J, the gap between germline ends came to 15 bases. The CDR3 totals 16 residues.

The chain uses TRBV2 and TRBJ1-1, with 7 bases matching TRBD1. The CDR3 is 15 residues long. The V and J ends lost 11 bases and 2 bases, in that order; junction bases with no gene match: 14. Looked up from germline, CDR1 is SNHLY and CDR2 is FYNNEI. For the CDR3, the DNA is TGTGCCTCTGAGCTAGGGGGCTTATTTAACACTGAAGCTTTCTTT. Its protein is CASELGGLFNTEAFF.

This clone was detected a few times. The gene calls are TRBV11-3 and TRBJ2-1; D is perhaps TRBD1 (5 bases). The CDR3 has 13 residues. The ends were cut back, 1 base at V and 8 bases at J, with 9 bases in the middle. Per germline, CDR1 SGHNT and CDR2 YENEEA. The CDR3 region is CASSLGTRDEQFF. CDR3 coding DNA: TGTGCCAGCAGCTTAGGGACAAGAGATGAGCAGTTCTTC.

Here the CDR3 reads CASSERTEPRGANVLTF. The CDR3 region has the DNA TGTGCCAGCAGTGAAAGGACAGAGCCTAGGGGGGCCAACGTCCTGACTTTC. This rearrangement joins TRBV2 to TRBJ2-6, with a weak D call TRBD1 (6 bases). With 2 bases removed from V and 4 bases from J, the gap between germline ends came to 15 bases. Germline CDR1 is SNHLY and CDR2 is FYNNEI. CDR3 size: 17 residues.